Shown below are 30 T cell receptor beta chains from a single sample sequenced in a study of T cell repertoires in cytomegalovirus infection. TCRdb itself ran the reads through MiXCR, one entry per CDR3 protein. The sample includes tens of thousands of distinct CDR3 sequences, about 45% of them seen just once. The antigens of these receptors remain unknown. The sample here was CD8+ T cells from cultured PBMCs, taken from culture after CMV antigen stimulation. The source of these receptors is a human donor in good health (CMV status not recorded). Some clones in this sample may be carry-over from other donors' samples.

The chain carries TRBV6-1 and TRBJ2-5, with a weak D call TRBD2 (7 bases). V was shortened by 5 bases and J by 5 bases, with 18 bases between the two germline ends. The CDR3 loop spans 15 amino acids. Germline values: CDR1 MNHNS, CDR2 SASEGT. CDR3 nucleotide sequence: TGTGCCAGCAGTCCGATCGGGGGGCGCAAGGAGACCCAGTACTTC. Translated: CASSPIGGRKETQYF.

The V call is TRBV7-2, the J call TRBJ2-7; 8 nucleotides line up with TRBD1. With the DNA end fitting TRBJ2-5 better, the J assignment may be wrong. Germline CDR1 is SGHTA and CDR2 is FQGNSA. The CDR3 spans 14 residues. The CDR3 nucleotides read TGTGCCAGCAGCCCCGCAGGGGGCGAAGAGACCCAGTACTTC. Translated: CASSPAGGEETQYF.

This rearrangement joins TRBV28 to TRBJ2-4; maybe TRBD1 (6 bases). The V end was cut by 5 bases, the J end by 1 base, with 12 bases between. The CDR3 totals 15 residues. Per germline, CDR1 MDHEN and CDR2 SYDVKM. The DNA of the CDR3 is TGTGCCAGCAGTCGACAGGCGGTGGCCAAAAACATTCAGTACTTC. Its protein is CASSRQAVAKNIQYF.

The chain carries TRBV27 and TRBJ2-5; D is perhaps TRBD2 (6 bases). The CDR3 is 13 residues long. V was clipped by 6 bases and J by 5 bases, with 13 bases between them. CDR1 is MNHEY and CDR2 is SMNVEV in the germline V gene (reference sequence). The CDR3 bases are TGTGCCAGCAGAACCGGGACTGATGAGACCCAGTACTTC. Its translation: CASRTGTDETQYF.

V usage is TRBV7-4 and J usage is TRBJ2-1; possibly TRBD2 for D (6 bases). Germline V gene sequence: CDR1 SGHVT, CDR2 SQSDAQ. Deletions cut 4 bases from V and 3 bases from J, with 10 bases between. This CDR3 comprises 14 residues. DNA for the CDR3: TGTGCCAGCAGCTCTTCGCGGGACTACAATGAGCAGTTCTTC. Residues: CASSSSRDYNEQFF. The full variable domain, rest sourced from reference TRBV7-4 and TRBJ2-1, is GAGVSQSPRYKVAKRGRDVALRCDSISGHVTLYWYRQTLGQGSEVLTYSQSDAQRDKSGRPSGRFSAERPERSVSTLKIQRTEQGDSAVYLCASSSSRDYNEQFFGPGTRLTVL.

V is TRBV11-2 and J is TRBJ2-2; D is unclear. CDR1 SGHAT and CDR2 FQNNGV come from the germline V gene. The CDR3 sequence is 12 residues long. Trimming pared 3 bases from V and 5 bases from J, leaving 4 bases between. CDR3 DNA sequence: TGTGCCAGCAGCTTGGAAACCGGGGAGCTGTTTTTT. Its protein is CASSLETGELFF.

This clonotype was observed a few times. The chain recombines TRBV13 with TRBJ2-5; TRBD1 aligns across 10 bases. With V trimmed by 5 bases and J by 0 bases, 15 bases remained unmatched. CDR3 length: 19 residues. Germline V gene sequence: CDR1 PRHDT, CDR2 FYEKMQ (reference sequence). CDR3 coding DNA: TGTGCCAGCAGCCCCCCGTTGGGGACAGGGGTTCCCAACCAAGAGACCCAGTACTTC. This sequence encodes CASSPPLGTGVPNQETQYF.

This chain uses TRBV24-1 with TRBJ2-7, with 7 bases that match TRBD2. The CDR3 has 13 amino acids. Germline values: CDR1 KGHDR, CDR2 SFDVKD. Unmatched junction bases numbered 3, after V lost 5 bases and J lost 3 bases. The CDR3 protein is CATSGLAVYEQYF. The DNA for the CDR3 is TGTGCCACCAGTGGACTAGCAGTCTACGAGCAGTACTTC.

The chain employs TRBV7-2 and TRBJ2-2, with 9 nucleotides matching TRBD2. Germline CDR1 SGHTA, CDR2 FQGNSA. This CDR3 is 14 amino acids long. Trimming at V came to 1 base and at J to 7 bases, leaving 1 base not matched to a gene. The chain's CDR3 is CASSLERGVGELFF. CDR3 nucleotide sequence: TGTGCCAGCAGCTTAGAGCGGGGGGTCGGGGAGCTGTTTTTT.

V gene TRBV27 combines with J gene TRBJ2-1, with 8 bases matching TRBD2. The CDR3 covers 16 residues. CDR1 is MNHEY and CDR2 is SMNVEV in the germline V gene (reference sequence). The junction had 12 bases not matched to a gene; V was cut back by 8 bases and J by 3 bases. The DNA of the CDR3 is TGTGCCAGCCGGGAGACTAGCGAGCCAAGCTACAATGAGCAGTTCTTC. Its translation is CASRETSEPSYNEQFF.

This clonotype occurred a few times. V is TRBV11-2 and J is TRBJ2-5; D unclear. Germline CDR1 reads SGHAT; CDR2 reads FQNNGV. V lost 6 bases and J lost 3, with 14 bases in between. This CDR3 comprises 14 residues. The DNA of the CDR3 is TGTGCCAGCAGTCCCAAACCTTCAAAAGAGACCCAGTACTTC. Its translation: CASSPKPSKETQYF.

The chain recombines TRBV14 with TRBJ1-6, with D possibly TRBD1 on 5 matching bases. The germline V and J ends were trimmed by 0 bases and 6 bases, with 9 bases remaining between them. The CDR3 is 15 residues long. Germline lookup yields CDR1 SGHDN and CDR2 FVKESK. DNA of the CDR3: TGTGCCAGCAGCCAAGACTCGGGGCCTAATTCACCCCTCCACTTT. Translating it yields CASSQDSGPNSPLHF.

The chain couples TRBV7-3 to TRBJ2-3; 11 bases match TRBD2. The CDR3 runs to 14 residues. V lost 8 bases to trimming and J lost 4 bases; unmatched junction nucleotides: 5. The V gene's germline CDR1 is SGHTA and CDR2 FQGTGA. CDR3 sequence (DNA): TGTGCCAGCGGCACTAGCGGGAGCGCAGATACGCAGTATTTT. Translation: CASGTSGSADTQYF.

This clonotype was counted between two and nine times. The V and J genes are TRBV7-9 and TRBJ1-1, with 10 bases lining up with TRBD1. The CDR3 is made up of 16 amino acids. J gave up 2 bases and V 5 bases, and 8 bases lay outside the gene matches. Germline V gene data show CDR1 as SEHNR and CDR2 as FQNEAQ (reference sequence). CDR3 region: CASSPWTGGPNTEAFF. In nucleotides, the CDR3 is TGTGCCAGCAGCCCTTGGACAGGGGGGCCAAACACTGAAGCTTTCTTT.

The CDR3 sequence: CASSPGQGQLYGYTF. CDR3 nucleotide sequence: TGTGCCAGCAGTCCCGGACAGGGACAACTCTATGGCTACACCTTC. The chain joins TRBV27 to TRBJ1-2, with 8 bases lining up with TRBD1. The CDR3 covers 15 residues. Germline CDR1 reads MNHEY; CDR2 reads SMNVEV (reference sequence). Germline trimming cut 5 bases from V and 4 bases from J; bases unmatched to any gene: 9.

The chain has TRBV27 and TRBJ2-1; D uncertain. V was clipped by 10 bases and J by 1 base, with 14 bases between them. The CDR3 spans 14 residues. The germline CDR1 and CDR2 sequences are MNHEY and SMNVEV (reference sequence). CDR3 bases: TGTGCCACCATCCCGGCGAGATCCTACAATGAGCAGTTCTTC. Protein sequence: CATIPARSYNEQFF.

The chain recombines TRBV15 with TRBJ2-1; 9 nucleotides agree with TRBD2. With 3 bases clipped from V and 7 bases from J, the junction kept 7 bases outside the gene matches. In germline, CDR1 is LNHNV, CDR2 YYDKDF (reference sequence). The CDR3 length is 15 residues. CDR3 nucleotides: TGTGCCACCAGCAGGACTAGCGGTTCTTGGAATGAGCAGTTCTTC. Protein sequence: CATSRTSGSWNEQFF.

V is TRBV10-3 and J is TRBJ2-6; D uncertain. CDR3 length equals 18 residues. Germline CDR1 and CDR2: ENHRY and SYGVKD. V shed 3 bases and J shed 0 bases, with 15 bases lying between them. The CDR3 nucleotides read TGTGCCATCAGTGAATCCCGCGAGTCCAGCTCTGGGGCCAACGTCCTGACTTTC. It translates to CAISESRESSSGANVLTF.

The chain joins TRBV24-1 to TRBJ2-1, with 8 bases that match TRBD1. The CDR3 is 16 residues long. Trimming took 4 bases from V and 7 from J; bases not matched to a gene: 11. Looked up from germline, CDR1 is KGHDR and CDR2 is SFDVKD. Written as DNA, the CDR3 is TGTGCCACCAGTGACCTTGGACAGGGTAATCCGAATGAGCAGTTCTTC. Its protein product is CATSDLGQGNPNEQFF.

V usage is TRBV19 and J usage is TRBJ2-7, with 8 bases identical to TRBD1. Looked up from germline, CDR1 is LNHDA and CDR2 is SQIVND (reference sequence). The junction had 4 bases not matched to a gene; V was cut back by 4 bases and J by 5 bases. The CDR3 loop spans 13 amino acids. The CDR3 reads CASSTRQGNEQYF. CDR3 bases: TGTGCCAGTAGTACCAGACAGGGGAACGAGCAGTACTTC.

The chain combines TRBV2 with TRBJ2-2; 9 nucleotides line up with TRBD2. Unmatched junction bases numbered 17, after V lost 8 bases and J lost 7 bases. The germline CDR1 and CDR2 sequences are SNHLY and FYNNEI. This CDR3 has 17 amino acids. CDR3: CASCNPRREGLSGELFF. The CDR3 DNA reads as TGTGCCAGCTGCAACCCCAGGCGGGAGGGCCTGAGCGGGGAGCTGTTTTTT.

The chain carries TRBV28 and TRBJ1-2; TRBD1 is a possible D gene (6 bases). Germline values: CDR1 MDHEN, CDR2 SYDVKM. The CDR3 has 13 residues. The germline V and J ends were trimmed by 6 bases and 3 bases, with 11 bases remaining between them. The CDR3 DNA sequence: TGTGCCAGCAGACCGTCAGGGGACTATGGCTACACCTTC. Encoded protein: CASRPSGDYGYTF.

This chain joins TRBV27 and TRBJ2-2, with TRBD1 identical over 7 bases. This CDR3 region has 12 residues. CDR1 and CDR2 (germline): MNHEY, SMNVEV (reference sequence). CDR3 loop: CAVRGYTGELFF. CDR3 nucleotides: TGTGCAGTCAGGGGGTACACCGGGGAGCTGTTTTTT.

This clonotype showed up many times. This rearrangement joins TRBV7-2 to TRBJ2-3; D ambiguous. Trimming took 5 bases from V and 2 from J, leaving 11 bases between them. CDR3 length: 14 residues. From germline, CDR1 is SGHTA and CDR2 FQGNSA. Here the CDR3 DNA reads TGTGCCAGCAGCATTCGGACGCTCACAGATACGCAGTATTTT. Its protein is CASSIRTLTDTQYF.

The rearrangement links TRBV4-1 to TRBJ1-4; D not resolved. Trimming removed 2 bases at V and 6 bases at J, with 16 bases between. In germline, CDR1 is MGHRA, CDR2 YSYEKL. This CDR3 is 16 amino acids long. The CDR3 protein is CASSQIMEVGDEKLFF. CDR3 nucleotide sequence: TGCGCCAGCAGCCAAATAATGGAAGTTGGAGATGAAAAACTGTTTTTT.

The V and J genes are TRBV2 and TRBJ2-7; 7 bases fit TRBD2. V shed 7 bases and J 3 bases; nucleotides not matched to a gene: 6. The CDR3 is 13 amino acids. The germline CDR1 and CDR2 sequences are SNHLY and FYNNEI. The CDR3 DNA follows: TGTGCCAGCATGGCGGGAGAGGGCTACGAGCAGTACTTC. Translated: CASMAGEGYEQYF.

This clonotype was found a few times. CDR3 DNA sequence: TGTGCCAGCAGCCTGCGGGATAGCGGGAGCCACGAGCAGTACTTC. This codes for CASSLRDSGSHEQYF. The gene calls are TRBV7-2 and TRBJ2-7; 9 nucleotides agree with TRBD2. Germline V CDR1 and CDR2: SGHTA, FQGNSA. V shed 5 bases, J shed 5 bases, and the junction held 10 bases outside the gene matches. The CDR3 consists of 15 residues. Using reference TRBV7-2 and TRBJ2-7 for the parts outside the CDR3, the full variable domain is GAGVSQSPSNKVTEKGKDVELRCDPISGHTALYWYRQSLGQGLEFLIYFQGNSAPDKSGLPSDRFSAERTGGSVSTLTIQRTQQEDSAVYLCASSLRDSGSHEQYFGPGTRLTVT.

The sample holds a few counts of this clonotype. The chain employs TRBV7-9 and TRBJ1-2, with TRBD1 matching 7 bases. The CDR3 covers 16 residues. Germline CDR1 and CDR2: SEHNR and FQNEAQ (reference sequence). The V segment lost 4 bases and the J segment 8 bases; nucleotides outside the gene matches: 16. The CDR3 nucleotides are TGTGCCAGCAGCTCATCCGACAGGGCGGTCACTTTAGGCTACACCTTC. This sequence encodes CASSSSDRAVTLGYTF.

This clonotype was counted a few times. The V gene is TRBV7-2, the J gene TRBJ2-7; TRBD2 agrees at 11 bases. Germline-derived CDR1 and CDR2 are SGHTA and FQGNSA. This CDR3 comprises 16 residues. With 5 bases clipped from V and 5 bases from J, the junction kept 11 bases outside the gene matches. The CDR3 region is CASSSRLAGSVHEQYF. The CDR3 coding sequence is TGTGCCAGCAGCAGCCGACTAGCGGGAAGTGTCCACGAGCAGTACTTC.

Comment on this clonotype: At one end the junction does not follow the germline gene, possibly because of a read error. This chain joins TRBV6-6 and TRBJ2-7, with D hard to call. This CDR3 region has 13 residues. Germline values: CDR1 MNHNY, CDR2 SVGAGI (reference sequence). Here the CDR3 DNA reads TGTGTCAGCAGTTACTCAAGTTCATACGAGCAGTACTTC. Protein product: CVSSYSSSYEQYF.